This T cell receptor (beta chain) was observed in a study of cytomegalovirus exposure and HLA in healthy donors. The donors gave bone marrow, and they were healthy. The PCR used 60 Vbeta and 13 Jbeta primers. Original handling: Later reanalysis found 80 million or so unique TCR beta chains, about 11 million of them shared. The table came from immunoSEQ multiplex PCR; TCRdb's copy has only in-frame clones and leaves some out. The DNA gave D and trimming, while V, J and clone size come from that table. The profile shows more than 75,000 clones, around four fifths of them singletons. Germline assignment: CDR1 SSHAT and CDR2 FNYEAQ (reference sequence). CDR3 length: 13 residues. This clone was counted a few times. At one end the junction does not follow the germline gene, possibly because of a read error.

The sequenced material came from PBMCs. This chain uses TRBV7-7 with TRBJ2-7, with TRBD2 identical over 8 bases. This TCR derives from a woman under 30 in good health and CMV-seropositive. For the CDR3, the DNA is TGTGCTAGCAGCCCGGGACTAGAAACCGAGCAGTACTTC. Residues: CASSPGLETEQYF. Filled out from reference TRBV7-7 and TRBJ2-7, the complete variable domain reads GAGVSQSPRYKVTKRGQDVTLRCDPISSHATLYWYQQALGQGPEFLTYFNYEAQPDKSGLPSDRFSAERPEGSISTLTIQRTEQRDSAMYRCASSPGLETEQYFGPGTRLTVT.